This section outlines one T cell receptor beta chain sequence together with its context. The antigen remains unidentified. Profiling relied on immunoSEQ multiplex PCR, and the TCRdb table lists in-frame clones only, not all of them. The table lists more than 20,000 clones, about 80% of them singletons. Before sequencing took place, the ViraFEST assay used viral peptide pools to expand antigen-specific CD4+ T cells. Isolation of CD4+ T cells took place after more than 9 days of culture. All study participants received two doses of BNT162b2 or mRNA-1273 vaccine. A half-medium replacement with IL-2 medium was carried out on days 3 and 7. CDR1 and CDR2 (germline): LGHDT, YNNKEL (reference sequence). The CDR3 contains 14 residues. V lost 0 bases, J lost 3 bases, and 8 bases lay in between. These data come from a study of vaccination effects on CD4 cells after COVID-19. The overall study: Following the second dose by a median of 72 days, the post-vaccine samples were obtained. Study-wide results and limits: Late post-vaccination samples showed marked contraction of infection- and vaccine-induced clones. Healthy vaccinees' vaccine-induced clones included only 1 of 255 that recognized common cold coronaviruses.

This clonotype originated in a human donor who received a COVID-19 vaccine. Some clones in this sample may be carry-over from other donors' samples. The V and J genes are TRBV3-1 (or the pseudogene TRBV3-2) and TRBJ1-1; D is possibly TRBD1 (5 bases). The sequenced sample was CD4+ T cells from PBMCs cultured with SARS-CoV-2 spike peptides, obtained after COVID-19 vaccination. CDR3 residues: CASSQEAGYTEAFF. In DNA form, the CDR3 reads TGTGCCAGCAGCCAAGAGGCAGGGTACACTGAAGCTTTCTTT.